This T cell receptor beta chain was sequenced for a study of T cell changes during pregnancy in multiple sclerosis (dated by TCRdb to the late 2010s). A note on the overall study: Changes in the T cell repertoire over the course of pregnancy were examined in this study in women with multiple sclerosis.

From its cysteine to its phenylalanine, the CDR3 spans 17 amino acids. Here the CDR3 DNA is all that survives: 51 bases in frame from base 1. V is cut by 5 bases and J by 0 bases, and the space between the germline ends is 18 bases. The germline V gene provides CDR1 SGHRS and CDR2 YFSETQ. Regarding this clone: This receptor's antigen is unknown. Base qualities are not recorded, but no much larger clone differs from it by a single base.

Library preparation employed the immunoSEQ multiplex PCR assay. TCRdb stores this immuneACCESS table with in-frame sequences only. Part of the clones is absent; in the studies checked, under half of the shortfall reflects unresolved V genes, and no reason is known for the rest. The sample data list roughly 24,000 clones, and roughly 86% of these were observed just once. Together, the top ten hold around 1% of the sample. The specimen comprised CD4+ T cells from peripheral blood mononuclear cells, sampled in the second trimester of pregnancy. This sequence uses TRBV5-1 and TRBJ2-4, with TRBD1 as a weak D call on 6 bases. The origin of this receptor is a female donor in good health, enrolled as a control in a pregnancy study. The DNA is as follows: TGCGCCAGCAGTCGAGAAGCTGGACAGTTAGCCAAAAACATTCAGTACTTC. Its protein product is CASSREAGQLAKNIQYF.